This is a list of T cell receptor beta chains from one sample in a study of T-cell reconstitution after alpha-beta-depleted transplantation in children. TCRdb re-called the PCR reads through MiXCR, storing one row per CDR3 protein. The sample lists about 830,000 distinct CDR3 sequences; approximately 15% were seen once. The source was PBMCs, mostly from graft donor cells, collected 360 days after TCRalphabeta/CD19-depleted stem cell transplant. These TCRs come from a male patient between 10 and 17 years old who had a stem cell transplant for acute lymphoblastic leukemia, so the T cells may come from the graft donor. CDR3s include the opening cysteine and the closing phenylalanine or tryptophan. The listing skips clone size in some rows; elsewhere it reads once, few, many or a size class.

v_call: TRBV4-1; clone_size: many; cdr3_aa: CASSQELGEQYF
v_call: TRBV9; clone_size: NA; cdr3_aa: CASSKDSYNEQFF
v_call: TRBV9; clone_size: many; cdr3_aa: CASSATGDTEAFF
v_call: TRBV15; clone_size: many; cdr3_aa: CATSRDLGGTDTQYF
v_call: TRBV4-1; clone_size: many; cdr3_aa: CASGILLAGGPRTGELFF
v_call: TRBV27; clone_size: NA; cdr3_aa: CASSLRSGSGRVKADTQYF
v_call: TRBV15; clone_size: NA; cdr3_aa: CATGPGRGYEQYF
v_call: TRBV11-1; clone_size: NA; cdr3_aa: CASSFVTGGRYEQYF
v_call: TRBV20-1; clone_size: NA; cdr3_aa: CSAQTLQGPFTDTQYF
v_call: TRBV27; clone_size: few; cdr3_aa: CASSLYGSSYNSPLHF
v_call: TRBV6-1; clone_size: NA; cdr3_aa: CASPIGGVTSEQFF
v_call: TRBV20-1; clone_size: few; cdr3_aa: CSARDQWAGGLYEQFF
v_call: TRBV10-2; clone_size: many; cdr3_aa: CASSHLRQFF
v_call: TRBV12-3/TRBV12-4; clone_size: many; cdr3_aa: CASSSTRYKTEQFF
v_call: TRBV5-1; clone_size: NA; cdr3_aa: CASSLETGRETQYF
v_call: TRBV19; clone_size: NA; cdr3_aa: CASSMGLSNQPQHF
v_call: TRBV20-1; clone_size: few; cdr3_aa: CSGADTGELFF
v_call: TRBV11-3; clone_size: NA; cdr3_aa: CASSSGQMSTGELFF
v_call: TRBV5-1; clone_size: many; cdr3_aa: CASSLGLAGFGETQYF
v_call: TRBV5-1; clone_size: NA; cdr3_aa: CASSLRGLEDTQYF